This T cell receptor beta chain is from a study of T-cell memory formation after mild COVID-19. Study in general: TCR clusters were mostly confined to one donor each.

Study observations and caveats: Contracting clones from day 15 to 85 had balanced CD4/CD8; later expanders favoured CD4+.

This clonotype was seen a few times. Its antigen is unknown. The CDR3 totals 14 residues. Germline lookup yields CDR1 SGHTA and CDR2 FQGNSA. V dropped 5 bases and J dropped 1 base, with 11 bases sitting between them. UMIs and sample barcodes were carried by the TCR alpha and TCR beta cDNA libraries that 5'RACE produced using constant-segment primers. TCRdb ran MiXCR on the 5' RACE reads and lists one entry per CDR3 protein. The sample carries over 350,000 distinct CDR3 sequences, 16% recorded once. This chain links TRBV7-2 with TRBJ1-1, with D possibly being TRBD1 (5 bases). The TCR was taken from a man younger than 30 who had mild COVID-19 (a few samples of this study predate the infection). Cell type and time point are not known. The specimen sequenced was PBMCs or a T cell subset sorted from them (not recorded which). Here the CDR3 reads CASSQGHQNTEAFF. CDR3 nucleotide sequence: TGTGCCAGCAGCCAAGGACATCAGAACACTGAAGCTTTCTTT.